This TCR beta chain stems from a study of CD8+CD57+ T cells in acquired aplastic anemia (dated by TCRdb to 2016 to 2018). The study in broad terms: On average, sorted CD4+ and CD8+ cells yielded approximately 3 ug of extracted DNA, with a range of about 0.18 to 27.4 ug. Healthy donor samples averaged around 10 million reads for CD4+ and fewer than 12 million for CD8+ cells.

Of note for this clonotype: Which antigen it targets is not known. No much larger clone exists at a distance of one base, and base qualities are not known.

Profiling of TCR beta VDJ combinations and CDR3 sequences used genomic DNA as the template. TCR repertoire sequencing was run on an Illumina HiSeq 2000. The paper's data handling went like this. TRBV/TRBJ rearrangement plots, CDR3 size and DJ length profiles, and Simpson's diversity index were used to assess repertoires. The immunodominant clone was defined as the most abundant DNA sequence in deep sequencing data. CDR3 amino acid sequences were screened for sharing across subjects and were compared with published repertoires and the VDJdb database. TCRdb took the public reads, trimmed them with fastp at Q25, ran MiXCR for clone calling and kept in-frame beta chains. Rows matching on CDR3 protein sequence are summarized as one entry with the most common DNA and genes. The V and J calls follow TCRdb's processing rather than the paper's. This sample holds fewer than 250,000 distinct CDR3 sequences; 50% to 55% were observed only once. The ten largest clonotypes hold approximately 15% of the sample.

TCR repertoires of sorted CD4+ and CD8+ blood T cells from severe aplastic anemia patients and healthy subjects were deep-sequenced in the study. Ficoll-Paque density gradient centrifugation was used to isolate peripheral blood mononuclear cells. CD4+ and CD8+ T cells were sorted by FACS or magnetic beads before DNA extraction. V lost 5 bases and J lost 15 bases; the stretch between them is 17 bases long. CDR1 LNHDA and CDR2 SQIVND were looked up in the germline V gene (reference sequence). The CDR3 starts with the cysteine, ends with the phenylalanine, and has 12 residues. The entry retains the CDR3 DNA only, 36 bases that are in frame from base 1. Results and caveats for the whole study, not just this receptor: Around 27 CD8+ CDR3 sequences were found in both patients and controls but appeared to be highly expressed in patients and within the immunodominant clones of the patients. CD8+ Simpson's diversity did not differ significantly between patients and healthy controls (P=0.060).

Source material: sorted CD4+, CD8+, or CD8+CD57+ T cells (not recorded which) from PBMCs. This clonotype was obtained from a human donor in good health, serving as a control. The V and J segments used are TRBV19 and TRBJ2-1, with a weak D call of TRBD1 (5 bases match). The nucleotide sequence reads as follows: TGTGCCAGTAGTCTAGTCCAGGGAAATACGTTCTTC. This sequence encodes CASSLVQGNTFF.